Below are 11 T cell receptor beta chains sequenced from a single sample in a study of cytomegalovirus exposure and HLA in healthy donors. Primers: 60 Vbeta forward and 13 Jbeta reverse. Sequencing used immunoSEQ multiplex PCR; TCRdb keeps in-frame clones, though not all of them. The sample contains 110,000 to 150,000 clones, 75% to 85% of which appear only once. Specimen: PBMCs. The receptors originated from a man in his forties or fifties in good health and CMV-seronegative.

The rearrangement uses TRBV9 and TRBJ2-2; D gene unclear. The CDR3 is made up of 14 amino acids. Germline V gene data show CDR1 as SGDLS and CDR2 as YYNGEE. V was pared by 1 base and J by 0 bases, with 4 bases between. In nucleotides, the CDR3 is TGTGCCAGCAGCGTATCTTCGAACACCGGGGAGCTGTTTTTT. This translates into CASSVSSNTGELFF.

The chain couples TRBV4-1 to TRBJ2-5; 8 bases align to TRBD2. From germline, CDR1 is MGHRA and CDR2 YSYEKL. The V segment lost 4 bases and the J segment 5 bases; nucleotides outside the gene matches: 9. The CDR3 is made up of 15 amino acids. The CDR3 nucleotides read TGCGCCAGCAGCCCCCCGGGAGGGGGGGTGGAGACCCAGTACTTC. As protein: CASSPPGGGVETQYF.

This rearrangement joins TRBV18 to TRBJ1-2; 8 nucleotides agree with TRBD1. Germline CDR1 and CDR2: KGHSH and LQKENI. The CDR3 totals 16 residues. V lost 4 bases, J lost 8 bases, and 15 bases stayed unmatched. CDR3 sequence: CASSLTRQGSQGGYTF. Here the CDR3 DNA reads TGTGCCAGCTCACTCACAAGACAGGGGTCCCAGGGCGGCTACACCTTC.

J is TRBJ2-7 and V is TRBV10-1; 10 positions agree with TRBD1. Germline V lookup: CDR1 WNHNN, CDR2 SYGVQD (reference sequence). This CDR3 spans 14 amino acids. Unmatched junction bases numbered 2, after V lost 3 bases and J lost 3 bases. The DNA of the CDR3 is TGCGCCAGCAGTGAAGGGACAGGGGTCTACGAGCAGTACTTC. Protein: CASSEGTGVYEQYF.

This clone was picked up a small number of times. The CDR3 DNA follows: TGTGCCAGCAGCTACCGCGGGGGTACTACAGATACGCAGTATTTT. This encodes CASSYRGGTTDTQYF. This rearrangement joins TRBV11-3 to TRBJ2-3; 7 positions match TRBD2. From germline, CDR1 is SGHNT and CDR2 YENEEA. Losses at the gene ends were 4 bases for V and 3 bases for J; bases not matched to a gene: 7. The CDR3 extends over 15 amino acids. Complete variable domain (other parts from reference TRBV11-3 and TRBJ2-3): EAGVVQSPRYKIIEKKQPVAFWCNPISGHNTLYWYLQNLGQGPELLIRYENEEAVDDSQLPKDRFSAERLKGVDSTLKIQPAELGDSAVYLCASSYRGGTTDTQYFGPGTRLTVL.

The rearrangement links TRBV27 to TRBJ2-1; 7 nucleotides align to TRBD2. The CDR3 is made up of 15 amino acids. CDR1 is MNHEY, CDR2 SMNVEV, per germline (reference sequence). V lost 2 bases to trimming and J lost 3 bases; unmatched junction nucleotides: 4. CDR3 coding DNA: TGTGCCAGCAGTTTAAGCGGGGCCTACTACAATGAGCAGTTCTTC. Protein sequence: CASSLSGAYYNEQFF.

This clone has a handful of counts. The V gene is TRBV6-5, the J gene TRBJ2-7; 12 bases align to TRBD2. Unmatched junction bases numbered 2, after V lost 6 bases and J lost 2 bases. This CDR3 contains 14 residues. The V gene's germline CDR1 is MNHEY and CDR2 SVGAGI. The CDR3 spells CASRTSGGTYEQYF. The CDR3, as DNA: TGTGCCAGCAGGACTAGCGGGGGTACCTACGAGCAGTACTTC.

The chain employs TRBV28 and TRBJ1-1, with TRBD1 matching over 8 bases. The V segment lost 2 bases and the J segment 2 bases; nucleotides outside the gene matches: 7. The CDR3 has 16 residues. CDR1 is MDHEN and CDR2 is SYDVKM in the germline V gene. The DNA of the CDR3 is TGTGCCAGCAGTTTAGCGGGACAGGCCACCAACACTGAAGCTTTCTTT. Residues: CASSLAGQATNTEAFF.

The CDR3 reads CASSLVPRGELFF. The DNA for the CDR3 is TGTGCCAGCAGCTTAGTGCCCCGCGGAGAGCTGTTTTTT. The chain carries TRBV7-9 and TRBJ2-2, with no clear D. The germline V gene encodes CDR1 SEHNR and CDR2 FQNEAQ (reference sequence). Trimming pared 1 base from V and 11 bases from J, leaving 11 bases between. This CDR3 region has 13 residues.

This sequence joins TRBV7-9 and TRBJ2-7, with 8 bases matching TRBD1. Germline values: CDR1 SEHNR, CDR2 FQNEAQ (reference sequence). Trimming at V came to 1 base and at J to 5 bases, leaving 4 bases not matched to a gene. The CDR3 covers 14 residues. As DNA, the CDR3 is TGTGCCAGCAGCTTAGGCAGGGGGCTTGACGAGCAGTACTTC. It codes for CASSLGRGLDEQYF.

The rearrangement uses TRBV7-2 and TRBJ1-1; D is undetermined. V was trimmed by 2 bases and J by 8 bases, leaving 6 bases between them. CDR3 size: 11 residues. Germline V gene lookup returns CDR1 SGHTA and CDR2 FQGNSA. CDR3 region: CASSLSREAFF. CDR3 nucleotide sequence: TGTGCCAGCAGCTTATCCAGGGAAGCTTTCTTT. Looking up the rest from reference TRBV7-2 and TRBJ1-1 gives the full variable domain: GAGVSQSPSNKVTEKGKDVELRCDPISGHTALYWYRQSLGQGLEFLIYFQGNSAPDKSGLPSDRFSAERTGGSVSTLTIQRTQQEDSAVYLCASSLSREAFFGQGTRLTVV.